Presented here are 28 T cell receptor beta chains from one specimen sequenced in a study of blood T cell repertoires in COVID-19. This table comes from immunoSEQ multiplex PCR, and its TCRdb copy is limited to in-frame clones, with some not included. This table has fewer than 150,000 clones, about 86% appearing once. The sequenced sample consisted of peripheral blood. These TCRs come from a woman in her fifties or sixties with active or convalescent COVID-19.

The rearrangement joins TRBV9 to TRBJ2-7; D may be TRBD1 (6 bases). The CDR3 sequence is 15 residues long. V was shortened by 4 bases and J by 5 bases, with 19 bases between the two germline ends. Germline V gene data show CDR1 as SGDLS and CDR2 as YYNGEE. The chain's CDR3 is CASSLGSTGMDEQYF. The CDR3 DNA reads as TGTGCCAGCAGCCTAGGGTCCACAGGGATGGACGAGCAGTACTTC.

This sequence joins TRBV4-1 and TRBJ2-5; D gene unclear. This CDR3 comprises 15 residues. CDR1 and CDR2 (germline): MGHRA, YSYEKL. V lost 1 base and J 1 base, leaving 10 bases between the germline ends. CDR3 nucleotide sequence: TGCGCCAGCAGCCAAGTGAACATTCCCCAAGAGACCCAGTACTTC. Amino acid sequence: CASSQVNIPQETQYF.

The V gene is TRBV27, the J gene TRBJ2-5; 9 bases agree with TRBD2. CDR1 and CDR2 from the germline V gene are MNHEY and SMNVEV (reference sequence). The CDR3 extends over 15 amino acids. V lost 2 bases and J lost 5; bases outside the gene matches: 6. CDR3 nucleotide sequence: TGTGCCAGCAGTTTAGCGGGAGGGCTCAAGGAGACCCAGTACTTC. This sequence encodes CASSLAGGLKETQYF.

The V gene is TRBV5-6, the J gene TRBJ2-2; TRBD2 aligns across 11 bases. Germline CDR1 and CDR2: SGHDT and YYEEEE. The V gene end was trimmed by 4 bases and the J gene end by 2 bases; junction bases not matched to a gene: 4. The CDR3 is made up of 16 amino acids. The CDR3 DNA reads as TGTGCCAGCAGCGCGGGACTAGCGGTCAACACCGGGGAGCTGTTTTTT. This translates into CASSAGLAVNTGELFF.

J is TRBJ1-1 and V is TRBV5-6; D gene ambiguous. CDR3 length: 16 amino acids. Germline CDR1 is SGHDT and CDR2 is YYEEEE. V was clipped by 0 bases and J by 0 bases, with 12 bases between them. CDR3 bases: TGTGCCAGCAGCTTGGCTTTAGGCAGGCTGAACACTGAAGCTTTCTTT. Protein sequence: CASSLALGRLNTEAFF.

The chain joins TRBV24-1 to TRBJ2-1; TRBD2 matches 8 bases. Germline V gene sequence: CDR1 KGHDR, CDR2 SFDVKD. CDR3 length: 14 residues. V trimming: 4 bases; J trimming: 10 bases; junction bases outside the gene matches: 8. Here the CDR3 DNA reads TGTGCCACCAGTGAGGTTAGCGGGAAGAACGAGCAGTTCTTC. It encodes CATSEVSGKNEQFF.

V is TRBV10-3 and J is TRBJ2-1, with 7 bases fitting TRBD2. In germline, CDR1 is ENHRY, CDR2 SYGVKD. V trimming: 8 bases; J trimming: 2 bases; junction bases outside the gene matches: 9. There are 15 residues in the CDR3. The CDR3 nucleotides read TGTGCCATCTGGCGAGGGGAGGGCGCCTACAATGAGCAGTTCTTC. As protein: CAIWRGEGAYNEQFF.

Here the CDR3 reads CASTRTRANTEAFF. CDR3 coding DNA: TGTGCCAGCACCAGGACGAGGGCGAACACTGAAGCTTTCTTT. The chain carries TRBV19 and TRBJ1-1; D not certain. V lost 9 bases to trimming and J lost 1 base, with 15 bases between them. The CDR3 has 14 residues. The germline V gene encodes CDR1 LNHDA and CDR2 SQIVND (reference sequence).

The rearrangement joins TRBV9 to TRBJ2-2; 12 nucleotides line up with TRBD1. V lost 4 bases and J lost 7; bases outside the gene matches: 5. From germline, CDR1 is SGDLS and CDR2 YYNGEE. This CDR3 has 15 amino acids. The CDR3 reads CASSSGTGGNGELFF. CDR3 in DNA: TGTGCCAGCAGCTCTGGGACAGGGGGCAACGGGGAGCTGTTTTTT.

This chain joins TRBV7-3 and TRBJ1-6, with 7 positions matching TRBD1. Germline values: CDR1 SGHTA, CDR2 FQGTGA. The CDR3 runs 14 residues. V lost 5 bases to trimming and J lost 7 bases; unmatched junction nucleotides: 5. CDR3 residues: CASSLGTANSPLHF. As DNA, the CDR3 is TGTGCCAGCAGCCTAGGGACAGCCAATTCACCCCTCCACTTT.

The chain carries TRBV9 and TRBJ1-6; no reliable D call. Looked up from germline, CDR1 is SGDLS and CDR2 is YYNGEE. V lost 0 bases to trimming and J lost 6 bases, with 4 bases between them. The CDR3 consists of 13 residues. The CDR3 DNA reads as TGTGCCAGCAGCGTAGCCAGTAATTCACCCCTCCACTTT. Translation gives CASSVASNSPLHF.

With respect to this clone: Other DNA sequences of this sample code for an identical CDR3. This chain links TRBV5-1 with TRBJ1-1, with TRBD1 identical over 7 bases. The germline gives CDR1 SGHRS, CDR2 YFSETQ. Trimming removed 4 bases from V and 5 bases from J; junction bases left unmatched: 5. The length of the CDR3 is 13 residues. DNA of the CDR3: TGCGCCAGCAGCCTAACAGGGGAAACTGAAGCTTTCTTT. As protein: CASSLTGETEAFF.

The chain couples TRBV2 to TRBJ1-2; D is undetermined. CDR3 length: 12 amino acids. Germline values: CDR1 SNHLY, CDR2 FYNNEI. Between the trimmed V and J ends, which lost 8 bases and 3 bases, there was a span of 10 bases. The CDR3 sequence: CASRGADYGYTF. The CDR3 nucleotides are TGTGCCAGCCGGGGAGCAGACTATGGCTACACCTTC. Using reference TRBV2 and TRBJ1-2 for the parts outside the CDR3, the full variable domain is EPEVTQTPSHQVTQMGQEVILRCVPISNHLYFYWYRQILGQKVEFLVSFYNNEISEKSEIFDDQFSVERPDGSNFTLKIRSTKLEDSAMYFCASRGADYGYTFGSGTRLTVV.

The chain has TRBV2 and TRBJ2-3; 11 bases fit TRBD2. Per germline, CDR1 SNHLY and CDR2 FYNNEI. V gave up 5 bases and J gave up 3 bases; unmatched junction bases: 7. The CDR3 covers 16 residues. CDR3 sequence: CASSFRLAGITDTQYF. Here the CDR3 DNA reads TGTGCCAGCAGTTTCCGACTAGCGGGAATAACAGATACGCAGTATTTT.

The chain combines TRBV7-2 with TRBJ1-1, with D possibly being TRBD1 (5 bases). Trimming cost V 3 bases and J 3 bases, with 5 bases left between them. From germline, CDR1 is SGHTA and CDR2 FQGNSA. CDR3 length: 12 residues. CDR3 nucleotides: TGTGCCAGCAGCTTCAGGGACACTGAAGCTTTCTTT. This sequence encodes CASSFRDTEAFF.

This clone was counted only a few times. This same CDR3 is encoded by further DNA sequences in the sample. The gene calls are TRBV11-2 and TRBJ1-5; no clear D. Trimming cost V 0 bases and J 4 bases, with 4 bases left between them. Germline-derived CDR1 and CDR2 are SGHAT and FQNNGV. The CDR3 contains 13 residues. CDR3 sequence reads: CASSLDRNQPQHF. The DNA of the CDR3 is TGTGCCAGCAGCTTAGATCGTAATCAGCCCCAGCATTTT.

This clone was observed a single time. J is TRBJ1-3 and V is TRBV15; perhaps TRBD1 as D (6 bases). Germline V gives CDR1 LNHNV, CDR2 YYDKDF (reference sequence). With 5 bases removed from V and 0 bases from J, the gap between germline ends came to 8 bases. The CDR3 extends over 14 amino acids. CDR3: CATSWDNSGNTIYF. The DNA for the CDR3 is TGTGCCACCAGCTGGGACAACTCTGGAAACACCATATATTTT.

J is TRBJ2-1 and V is TRBV19, with 7 bases that match TRBD2. The CDR3 is 15 amino acids. V lost 3 bases and J lost 6; bases outside the gene matches: 8. Germline CDR1 reads LNHDA; CDR2 reads SQIVND (reference sequence). Here the CDR3 DNA reads TGTGCCAGTAGTATCCCCGCCGGGGGGATCAATGAGCAGTTCTTC. It encodes CASSIPAGGINEQFF.

This chain links TRBV28 with TRBJ2-7; 8 nucleotides align to TRBD1. This CDR3 comprises 13 residues. The junction had 3 bases not matched to a gene; V was cut back by 5 bases and J by 3 bases. Germline V CDR1 and CDR2: MDHEN, SYDVKM. The CDR3 nucleotides are TGTGCCAGCAGTCCCGGGACAGGCTACGAGCAGTACTTC. Residues: CASSPGTGYEQYF. Combining the CDR3 with reference TRBV28 and TRBJ2-7 gives the whole variable domain DVKVTQSSRYLVKRTGEKVFLECVQDMDHENMFWYRQDPGLGLRLIYFSYDVKMKEKGDIPEGYSVSREKKERFSLILESASTNQTSMYLCASSPGTGYEQYFGPGTRLTVT.

The chain recombines TRBV7-9 with TRBJ2-7, with D possibly matching TRBD2 (5 bases). Trimming left V 1 base short and J 6 bases short, with 13 bases between. The CDR3 has 14 amino acids. Germline values: CDR1 SEHNR, CDR2 FQNEAQ (reference sequence). As DNA, the CDR3 is TGTGCCAGCAGCTTAGTAGGAGGTTCCGCCGAGCAGTACTTC. Protein sequence: CASSLVGGSAEQYF.

The V call is TRBV27, the J call TRBJ2-5, with 9 nucleotides matching TRBD2. The length of the CDR3 is 18 residues. The junction had 14 bases not matched to a gene; V was cut back by 6 bases and J by 0 bases. The germline V gene has CDR1 MNHEY and CDR2 SMNVEV (reference sequence). The CDR3 nucleotides read TGTGCCAGCAGCCCGCTTACTTCTAGCGGGACTTACCAAGAGACCCAGTACTTC. This gives the protein CASSPLTSSGTYQETQYF.

This chain links TRBV7-2 with TRBJ2-5, with D perhaps TRBD2 (5 bases). Trimming left V 4 bases short and J 3 bases short, with 15 bases between. The length of the CDR3 is 15 residues. Germline assignment: CDR1 SGHTA and CDR2 FQGNSA. CDR3: CASSSPSGWEETQYF. The CDR3 nucleotides read TGTGCCAGCAGCTCCCCAAGCGGTTGGGAAGAGACCCAGTACTTC.

The chain couples TRBV9 to TRBJ1-3; D is perhaps TRBD1 (5 bases). The V gene lost 4 bases and the J gene lost 1 base, with 9 bases spanning the gap. CDR1 is SGDLS and CDR2 is YYNGEE in the germline V gene. The CDR3 extends over 14 amino acids. This CDR3 reads CASSFGGSGNTIYF. DNA for the CDR3: TGTGCCAGCAGCTTTGGGGGGTCTGGAAACACCATATATTTT.

This rearrangement joins TRBV7-2 to TRBJ2-7; 7 bases line up with TRBD2. The germline CDR1 and CDR2 sequences are SGHTA and FQGNSA. The CDR3 has 14 amino acids. The J segment lost 4 bases and the V segment lost 2 bases, leaving 5 bases of the junction unmatched. The DNA for the CDR3 is TGTGCCAGCAGCTTAAGGATGGGGGGGTACGAGCAGTACTTC. Amino acid sequence: CASSLRMGGYEQYF.

The rearrangement links TRBV6-5 to TRBJ2-7; perhaps TRBD2 as D (5 bases). Germline values: CDR1 MNHEY, CDR2 SVGAGI. V dropped 9 bases and J dropped 7 bases, with 19 bases sitting between them. This CDR3 has 13 residues. The CDR3: CARELVSSREQYF. For the CDR3, the DNA is TGTGCCAGGGAACTAGTGTCTTCTCGGGAGCAGTACTTC.

Only one count was recorded for this clone. This chain uses TRBV19 with TRBJ2-1; weak D call: TRBD2 (6 bases). This CDR3 comprises 13 residues. Germline loops: CDR1 LNHDA, CDR2 SQIVND (reference sequence). V shed 7 bases and J shed 7 bases, with 14 bases lying between them. The CDR3 is CASNGGLLNEQFF. CDR3 nucleotide sequence: TGTGCCAGTAACGGGGGACTCCTGAATGAGCAGTTCTTC.

The chain combines TRBV5-6 with TRBJ2-5; 8 bases align to TRBD2. The V and J ends lost 3 bases and 4 bases, in that order; junction bases with no gene match: 14. CDR1 is SGHDT, CDR2 YYEEEE, per germline. The CDR3 covers 17 residues. The CDR3 protein is CASSWGPGLGLGETQYF. The CDR3 DNA reads as TGTGCCAGCAGCTGGGGGCCGGGACTAGGTCTTGGAGAGACCCAGTACTTC. Complete variable domain (other parts from reference TRBV5-6 and TRBJ2-5): DAGVTQSPTHLIKTRGQQVTLRCSPKSGHDTVSWYQQALGQGPQFIFQYYEEEERQRGNFPDRFSGHQFPNYSSELNVNALLLGDSALYLCASSWGPGLGLGETQYFGPGTRLLVL.

In its sample, this clone was seen once. V usage is TRBV9 and J usage is TRBJ2-1; D is possibly TRBD1 (6 bases). The length of the CDR3 is 11 residues. CDR1 and CDR2 (germline): SGDLS, YYNGEE. V lost 3 bases and J lost 10, with 8 bases in between. CDR3 sequence reads: CASSEGVEQFF. DNA of the CDR3: TGTGCCAGCAGCGAGGGGGTCGAGCAGTTCTTC. Supplemented by reference TRBV9 and TRBJ2-1, the full variable domain reads DSGVTQTPKHLITATGQRVTLRCSPRSGDLSVYWYQQSLDQGLQFLIQYYNGEERAKGNILERFSAQQFPDLHSELNLSSLELGDSALYFCASSEGVEQFFGPGTRLTVL.